Listed below are T cell receptor beta chains from one sample, sequenced in a study of cytomegalovirus exposure and HLA in healthy donors. Profiled with immunoSEQ multiplex PCR; TCRdb holds only in-frame clones, not every one. The table records approximately 140,000 clones, roughly 77% of them present only once. Sequencing was done on a sample of PBMCs. These receptor sequences come from a female donor in good health and CMV-seronegative. The CDR3 runs from the conserved cysteine through the conserved F or W. The order of the fields is CDR3 protein, J gene, V gene.

CASSRYGTVGKTQYF,TRBJ2-5,TRBV7-9
CAWSTLRGTGNTIYF,TRBJ1-3,TRBV30
CASSLGHYTGELFF,TRBJ2-2,TRBV5-6
CASSLTLVGGTEAFF,TRBJ1-1,TRBV7-9
CSVAGTRNEKLFF,TRBJ1-4,TRBV29-1
CSVALGGPTDTQYF,TRBJ2-3,TRBV29-1
CAISVAGGADTQYF,TRBJ2-3,TRBV10-3
CASSLYADNSNQPQHF,TRBJ1-5,TRBV27
CASSLRKRGYYEQYF,TRBJ2-7,TRBV11-1
CASNGQGARSEQFF,TRBJ2-1,TRBV7-9
CASSLRAGGLDTQYF,TRBJ2-3,TRBV7-6
CASSFGQGAPQETQYF,TRBJ2-5,TRBV7-7
CASLSMNSPEAFF,TRBJ1-1,TRBV13
CASSTGAPLYEQYF,TRBJ2-7,TRBV27
CASSIGQGETEAFF,TRBJ1-1,TRBV19
CASSWGPRNIQYF,TRBJ2-4,TRBV27
CAGSGGLSTDTQYF,TRBJ2-3,TRBV7-8
CASSPYSGGVFEQFF,TRBJ2-1,TRBV9
CSVRSGGAADTQYF,TRBJ2-3,TRBV29-1
CASSLGRQAMIDTQYF,TRBJ2-3,TRBV5-6
CASSADLNTEAFF,TRBJ1-1,TRBV10-1
CASSLGRLNTEAFF,TRBJ1-1,TRBV7-9
CASSPLYRSVNTGELFF,TRBJ2-2,TRBV7-9
CASSHSETQYF,TRBJ2-5,TRBV14
CASSATGLLGYTF,TRBJ1-2,TRBV5-1
CASSYGTSRNKEQFF,TRBJ2-1,TRBV6-6
CASSHNTPGLAYNEQFF,TRBJ2-1,TRBV4-1
CASSPPTAANTDTQYF,TRBJ2-3,TRBV7-2
CSSELSAGEQYF,TRBJ2-7,TRBV7-9
CASSQDEGAREKLFF,TRBJ1-4,TRBV4-1
CASSLGEAGSPLHF,TRBJ1-6,TRBV6-6
CASSLDGHNYGYTF,TRBJ1-2,TRBV11-3
CASSLGKRGQETQYF,TRBJ2-5,TRBV5-4
CASSILPGRELGTEAFF,TRBJ1-1,TRBV19
CASSLGGQTAIYEQYF,TRBJ2-7,TRBV11-3
CASSLSPGIYEQYF,TRBJ2-7,TRBV7-6
CASSLSQDEQYF,TRBJ2-7,TRBV7-9
CASSLAQGGYGYTF,TRBJ1-2,TRBV11-2
CASSPGLAGGEQFF,TRBJ2-1,TRBV7-2
CATSFDTSTDTQYF,TRBJ2-3,TRBV7-6
CASSLEPSVAGELFF,TRBJ2-2,TRBV5-8
CASSVLAGTDTQYF,TRBJ2-3,TRBV2
CASSLVMTSTDTQYF,TRBJ2-3,TRBV7-9
CASSQEVRGANYGYTF,TRBJ1-2,TRBV4-3
CSARTGIIAFF,TRBJ1-1,TRBV20-1
CASSYSSRDGYTF,TRBJ1-2,TRBV6-5
CAYLPGYNGGYTF,TRBJ1-2,TRBV30
CASSPNRQNEQYF,TRBJ2-7,TRBV7-2
CASSRLAGGITDTQYF,TRBJ2-3,TRBV7-6
CASSQGAVGTWEQFF,TRBJ2-1,TRBV11-3
CASSVADLNEQFF,TRBJ2-1,TRBV9
CASGQLGVGSGGELFF,TRBJ2-2,TRBV2
CASMDRGNQPQHF,TRBJ1-5,TRBV2
CASSPPGQVYEQYF,TRBJ2-7,TRBV7-9
CASSPVRQHSNQPQHF,TRBJ1-5,TRBV18
CASSLRQPTPEQYF,TRBJ2-7,TRBV7-8